Below are 27 T cell receptor beta chains sequenced from a single sample in a study of long-term antiretroviral therapy in people with HIV. Running of the v3.0 immunoSEQ assay took place at survey level. Assay: immunoSEQ multiplex PCR; the TCRdb copy retains only in-frame clones and omits some. Of under 45,000 clones in the sample, over 90% were seen once. The sequences come from unsorted PBMCs, collected about 9 years after starting antiretroviral therapy. These receptors originate from a man in his thirties or forties with HIV.

CDR3 in DNA: TGTGCCAGCAGCCCCCCGGACAGAGTCTATGGCTACACCTTC. Its protein product is CASSPPDRVYGYTF. This sequence joins TRBV13 and TRBJ1-2; weak D call: TRBD1 (6 bases). V lost 5 bases and J 4 bases, leaving 14 bases between the germline ends. This CDR3 comprises 14 residues. Per the germline V gene, CDR1 is PRHDT and CDR2 is FYEKMQ (reference sequence).

The chain is built from TRBV6-1 and TRBJ1-5, with D perhaps TRBD1 (5 bases). CDR1 is MNHNS, CDR2 SASEGT, per germline. Trimming took 4 bases from V and 11 from J, leaving 15 bases between them. The CDR3 spans 13 residues. The CDR3 region has the DNA TGTGCCAGCAGTGCCCACCAGGCAGGGACCCAGCATTTT. It translates to CASSAHQAGTQHF.

This chain joins TRBV15 and TRBJ2-1; TRBD1 agrees at 9 bases. V dropped 2 bases and J dropped 3; count of bases not matched to a gene: 8. The CDR3 extends over 17 amino acids. Germline V gene lookup returns CDR1 LNHNV and CDR2 YYDKDF (reference sequence). DNA for the CDR3: TGTGCCACCAGCAGACAGCCGGGACAGGGAGTCTACAATGAGCAGTTCTTC. It codes for CATSRQPGQGVYNEQFF.

The chain recombines TRBV6-1 with TRBJ1-2, with D possibly matching TRBD1 (6 bases). This CDR3 spans 13 amino acids. CDR1 and CDR2 from the germline V gene are MNHNS and SASEGT. V was trimmed by 6 bases and J by 9 bases, leaving 17 bases between them. The CDR3 loop reads CASSEHGGHRYTF. CDR3 nucleotide sequence: TGTGCCAGCAGCGAACACGGGGGACATCGCTACACCTTC.

This chain joins TRBV29-1 and TRBJ1-1; D call uncertain. The length of the CDR3 is 13 residues. In germline, CDR1 is SQVTM, CDR2 ANQGSEA. V gave up 7 bases and J gave up 0 bases, with 12 bases separating them. In DNA form, the CDR3 reads TGCAGCGCCGGAGACGGGTTGAACACTGAAGCTTTCTTT. Protein: CSAGDGLNTEAFF. The full variable domain, rest sourced from reference TRBV29-1 and TRBJ1-1, is SAVISQKPSRDICQRGTSLTIQCQVDSQVTMMFWYRQQPGQSLTLIATANQGSEATYESGFVIDKFPISRPNLTFSTLTVSNMSPEDSSIYLCSAGDGLNTEAFFGQGTRLTVV.

V is TRBV5-6 and J is TRBJ2-3, with 8 nucleotides matching TRBD1. This CDR3 has 16 residues. The V and J ends lost 0 bases and 7 bases, in that order; junction bases with no gene match: 10. Germline V gene data show CDR1 as SGHDT and CDR2 as YYEEEE. The CDR3 protein is CASSLVVTGVKNTQYF. In nucleotides, the CDR3 is TGTGCCAGCAGCTTGGTTGTGACAGGGGTAAAAAATACGCAGTATTTT.

This rearrangement joins TRBV10-3 to TRBJ2-5; D uncertain. This CDR3 region has 14 residues. Germline CDR1 is ENHRY and CDR2 is SYGVKD. V lost 3 bases to trimming and J lost 1 base, with 9 bases between them. CDR3 loop: CAISEKVFQETQYF. CDR3 DNA: TGTGCCATCAGTGAAAAGGTTTTCCAAGAGACCCAGTACTTC.

The rearrangement uses TRBV28 and TRBJ1-6; D call uncertain. The CDR3 contains 12 residues. Germline V gives CDR1 MDHEN, CDR2 SYDVKM. V shed 8 bases and J shed 4 bases, with 6 bases lying between them. The CDR3 region has the DNA TGTGCCAGCCAAGAGTATAATTCACCCCTCCACTTT. Translating it yields CASQEYNSPLHF.

This clone was detected once. This chain joins TRBV10-3 and TRBJ1-6, with D perhaps matching TRBD1 (6 bases). Germline V lookup: CDR1 ENHRY, CDR2 SYGVKD. V was pared by 4 bases and J by 5 bases, with 12 bases between. This CDR3 region has 15 residues. In DNA, the CDR3 is TGTGCCATCAGTGGTCAGGGGCCCAATAATTCACCCCTCCACTTT. Translation gives CAISGQGPNNSPLHF.

This clone showed up just once. This chain links TRBV23-1 with TRBJ2-7, with TRBD1 matching 8 bases. TRBV23-1 is an ORF for which the function is uncertain. This CDR3 comprises 16 residues. The V and J ends lost 2 bases and 7 bases, in that order; junction bases with no gene match: 13. The DNA for the CDR3 is TGCGCCAGCAGTCAACCCCCGGGACAGGAGTCGTATGAGCAGTACTTC. Translating it yields CASSQPPGQESYEQYF.

The V gene is TRBV5-5, the J gene TRBJ2-7; D remains ambiguous. Germline-derived CDR1 and CDR2 are SGHKS and YYEKEE (reference sequence). Trimming left V 2 bases short and J 6 bases short, with 15 bases between. The CDR3 contains 14 residues. CDR3 in DNA: TGTGCCAGCAGCTTTCTATCAGAGAATCTCGAGCAGTACTTC. Amino acid sequence: CASSFLSENLEQYF.

The chain uses TRBV5-4 and TRBJ1-6, with D perhaps TRBD1 (5 bases). The germline CDR1 and CDR2 sequences are SGHNT and YYREEE (reference sequence). CDR3 length: 15 amino acids. Trimming removed 0 bases at V and 7 bases at J, with 11 bases between. CDR3 DNA sequence: TGTGCCAGCAGCTTGGATCAGGGCTCCAATTCACCCCTCCACTTT. Translation: CASSLDQGSNSPLHF.

This chain connects TRBV11-3 to TRBJ2-1; the match to TRBD2 covers 10 bases. Germline values: CDR1 SGHNT, CDR2 YENEEA. V dropped 4 bases and J dropped 8; count of bases not matched to a gene: 5. This CDR3 contains 14 residues. The chain's CDR3 is CASSSKGLAHEQFF. In DNA, the CDR3 is TGTGCCAGCAGCTCTAAGGGACTAGCGCATGAGCAGTTCTTC.

The chain uses TRBV5-1 and TRBJ1-3, with a tentative D call TRBD1 (6 bases). V dropped 1 base and J dropped 4 bases, with 9 bases sitting between them. Looked up from germline, CDR1 is SGHRS and CDR2 is YFSETQ. This CDR3 has 14 amino acids. The DNA for the CDR3 is TGCGCCAGCAGCTTGACAGGGATCGGAAACACCATATATTTT. It is translated as CASSLTGIGNTIYF.

The rearrangement links TRBV18 to TRBJ2-2; possibly TRBD2 for D (6 bases). Germline assignment: CDR1 KGHSH and CDR2 LQKENI. V dropped 1 base and J dropped 5 bases, with 20 bases sitting between them. The CDR3 is 18 amino acids. The CDR3 loop reads CASSPREVRGPDTGELFF. In DNA, the CDR3 is TGTGCCAGCTCACCACGGGAGGTGCGGGGTCCCGATACCGGGGAGCTGTTTTTT.

V usage is TRBV11-2 and J usage is TRBJ2-5; D is unresolved. Trimming left V 1 base short and J 2 bases short, with 11 bases between. The CDR3 sequence is 15 residues long. CDR1 and CDR2 (germline): SGHAT, FQNNGV. CDR3 in DNA: TGTGCCAGCAGCTTAGTGTACGGCCTACAAGAGACCCAGTACTTC. Protein sequence: CASSLVYGLQETQYF.

This chain uses TRBV5-5 with TRBJ2-7; 9 bases match TRBD1. CDR1 SGHKS and CDR2 YYEKEE come from the germline V gene (reference sequence). V lost 0 bases, J lost 4 bases, and 2 bases stayed unmatched. The CDR3 extends over 14 amino acids. The CDR3 DNA reads as TGTGCCAGCAGCTTGGGACAGGGGGAATACGAGCAGTACTTC. This encodes CASSLGQGEYEQYF.

This sequence joins TRBV5-4 and TRBJ2-2, with D possibly TRBD1 on 5 matching bases. CDR1 SGHNT and CDR2 YYREEE come from the germline V gene (reference sequence). Trimming stripped 0 bases from V and 2 bases from J, with 8 bases between. This CDR3 has 15 amino acids. CDR3 residues: CASSLARVNTGELFF. The CDR3 nucleotides are TGTGCCAGCAGCTTGGCCAGGGTCAACACCGGGGAGCTGTTTTTT.

V usage is TRBV28 and J usage is TRBJ1-3; D may be TRBD1 (6 bases). Germline CDR1 MDHEN, CDR2 SYDVKM. Trimming cost V 6 bases and J 3 bases, with 21 bases left between them. This CDR3 spans 17 amino acids. CDR3 coding DNA: TGTGCCAGCAGCTCACCCTTTTCGGGGGCGCTTGGAAACACCATATATTTT. Protein sequence: CASSSPFSGALGNTIYF.

This sequence joins TRBV11-3 and TRBJ2-1; TRBD2 might be the D (5 bases). Trimming took off 0 bases at V and 10 bases at J, with 10 bases between the two ends. This CDR3 has 13 amino acids. Germline V gene data show CDR1 as SGHNT and CDR2 as YENEEA. DNA of the CDR3: TGTGCCAGCAGCTTAGATCCGACGGGAGAGCAGTTCTTC. It encodes CASSLDPTGEQFF.

The chain links TRBV11-3 to TRBJ1-1, with 8 nucleotides matching TRBD1. Trimming took 4 bases from V and 6 from J; bases not matched to a gene: 4. The CDR3 loop spans 13 amino acids. Germline V gives CDR1 SGHNT, CDR2 YENEEA. Here the CDR3 reads CASSSGTGSEAFF. As DNA, the CDR3 is TGTGCCAGCAGCTCCGGGACAGGCTCTGAAGCTTTCTTT.

By proportion, this clone is medium-sized. The gene calls are TRBV19 and TRBJ1-2, with D possibly being TRBD1 (5 bases). Trimming left V 6 bases short and J 1 base short, with 18 bases between. From germline, CDR1 is LNHDA and CDR2 SQIVND (reference sequence). This CDR3 has 16 amino acids. CDR3 sequence reads: CASRPLVGGYNYGYTF. DNA for the CDR3: TGTGCCAGTAGACCCCTAGTGGGGGGATATAACTATGGCTACACCTTC.

This rearrangement joins TRBV7-8 to TRBJ2-1; 8 nucleotides align to TRBD2. V was pared by 5 bases and J by 7 bases, with 10 bases of the junction left unmatched. The CDR3 is 15 residues long. Germline lookup yields CDR1 SGHVS and CDR2 FQNEAQ. The CDR3 spells CASSVLGRGANEQFF. The CDR3 region has the DNA TGTGCCAGCAGCGTCCTAGGGCGGGGGGCAAATGAGCAGTTCTTC.

This chain links TRBV7-2 with TRBJ2-1, with 10 bases lining up with TRBD2. V gave up 4 bases and J gave up 2 bases; unmatched junction bases: 2. There are 15 residues in the CDR3. Germline V gene data show CDR1 as SGHTA and CDR2 as FQGNSA. CDR3 residues: CASSWSGGAYNEQFF. The DNA of the CDR3 is TGTGCCAGCAGCTGGAGCGGGGGGGCCTACAATGAGCAGTTCTTC.

The J gene is TRBJ1-1, the V gene TRBV7-2; D unclear. Trimming pared 2 bases from V and 1 base from J, leaving 5 bases between. The CDR3 loop spans 13 amino acids. The V gene's germline CDR1 is SGHTA and CDR2 FQGNSA. The CDR3 DNA reads TGTGCCAGCAGCTTATTCGGGAACACTGAAGCTTTCTTT. This codes for CASSLFGNTEAFF.

This clone was seen once. The chain has TRBV19 and TRBJ1-2; D uncertain. Trimming pared 9 bases from V and 9 bases from J, leaving 11 bases between. Germline lookup yields CDR1 LNHDA and CDR2 SQIVND (reference sequence). The CDR3 runs to 10 residues. CDR3 sequence: CASGLPSYTF. The CDR3 region has the DNA TGTGCCAGCGGGTTACCGAGCTACACCTTC.

The CDR3 region is CASSSHYRAGGYNEQFF. The CDR3 nucleotides read TGTGCCAGTAGCTCCCACTACCGGGCCGGGGGGTACAATGAGCAGTTCTTC. This chain uses TRBV19 with TRBJ2-1; 7 positions match TRBD2. Germline V lookup: CDR1 LNHDA, CDR2 SQIVND (reference sequence). With 6 bases clipped from V and 4 bases from J, the junction kept 15 bases outside the gene matches. The CDR3 loop spans 17 amino acids.